A single sample gave rise to the 18 T cell receptor beta chains below, sequenced in a study of blood T cells in healthy people across ages. Using a J-beta primer mix together with a sample-barcoded 5' primer, a second PCR was run for roughly 7 to 11 cycles. In TCRdb, the 5' RACE reads were re-called with MiXCR into one record per CDR3 protein. The sample holds about 620,000 distinct CDR3 sequences, roughly 21% seen once. Specimen: blood. Source of these receptors: a man between 65 and 85 years old in good health.

The chain employs TRBV7-8 and TRBJ1-1; tentative D call: TRBD1 (6 bases). The germline CDR1 and CDR2 sequences are SGHVS and FQNEAQ. This CDR3 contains 15 residues. Trimming removed 1 base from V and 5 bases from J, with 14 bases in between. Here the CDR3 reads CASSLGRGSVTEAFF. Written as DNA, the CDR3 is TGTGCCAGCAGCTTAGGCAGGGGTAGTGTGACTGAAGCTTTCTTT.

This clonotype appeared a few times. J is TRBJ2-5 and V is TRBV9; 7 bases align to TRBD1. The V segment lost 3 bases and the J segment 5 bases; nucleotides outside the gene matches: 7. Germline V gives CDR1 SGDLS, CDR2 YYNGEE. There are 14 residues in the CDR3. CDR3 residues: CASSAQGRQETQYF. Written as DNA, the CDR3 is TGTGCCAGCAGCGCACAGGGGAGACAGGAGACCCAGTACTTC.

This chain joins TRBV28 and TRBJ2-1; D is perhaps TRBD2 (5 bases). The J call is in doubt because the DNA end fits TRBJ2-5 better. There are 14 residues in the CDR3. In germline, CDR1 is MDHEN, CDR2 SYDVKM. DNA for the CDR3: TGTGCCAGCACCCTCGGAGGTGTTGGGGAGACCCAGTACTTC. Translation: CASTLGGVGETQYF.

In this sample, this clonotype turned up a few times. The chain employs TRBV12-3 or TRBV12-4 and TRBJ2-5; TRBD2 matches 7 bases. The CDR3 is made up of 12 amino acids. V trimming: 7 bases; J trimming: 7 bases; junction bases outside the gene matches: 6. CDR3 region: CASTGLVGTQYF. In DNA form, the CDR3 reads TGTGCCAGCACTGGACTAGTAGGGACCCAGTACTTC.

Of note for this clonotype: The junction departs from germline at one end; a sequencing error may be responsible. The V and J genes are TRBV20-1 and TRBJ1-2; D is perhaps TRBD1 (6 bases). Per the germline V gene, CDR1 is DFQATT and CDR2 is SNEGSKA (reference sequence). CDR3 length equals 14 residues. The CDR3 loop is CSARETGKGYGYTF. In DNA form, the CDR3 reads TGCAGTGCCAGAGAAACAGGGAAGGGTTATGGCTACACCTTC.

Points on this clonotype: Its ends do not fully match the called genes, so a read error is possible. This chain links TRBV7-3 with TRBJ2-5; 10 bases match TRBD2. The J call is uncertain, as TRBJ2-1 better fits the DNA end. Germline V gene data show CDR1 as SGHTA and CDR2 as FQGTGA. The length of the CDR3 is 15 residues. CDR3 DNA sequence: TGTGCCGGCAGCTCAAGCGGGAGGGAGAATACTGAGCAGTTCTTC. This encodes CAGSSSGRENTEQFF.

A few counts support this clonotype. The chain employs TRBV19 and TRBJ1-1, with 9 bases that match TRBD1. After removal of 3 bases from V and 6 bases from J, the junction contained 14 bases not matched to a gene. CDR1 and CDR2 from the germline V gene are LNHDA and SQIVND (reference sequence). The length of the CDR3 is 17 residues. The CDR3 is CASSIRTGGAGMAEAFF. In DNA form, the CDR3 reads TGTGCCAGTAGTATTCGCACAGGGGGCGCGGGTATGGCTGAAGCTTTCTTT.

In its sample, this clonotype was seen a few times. The chain has TRBV20-1 and TRBJ2-5; the match to TRBD1 covers 7 bases. The CDR3 has 13 residues. Germline V gives CDR1 DFQATT, CDR2 SNEGSKA (reference sequence). The CDR3 spells CSVRDSRQETQYF. The DNA for the CDR3 is TGCAGCGTCCGGGACAGCAGGCAAGAGACCCAGTACTTC.

This sequence joins TRBV2 and TRBJ2-5, with D tentatively TRBD1 (6 bases). Trimming took off 5 bases at V and 13 bases at J, with 17 bases between the two ends. Germline-derived CDR1 and CDR2 are SNHLY and FYNNEI. This CDR3 is 12 amino acids long. The CDR3 DNA sequence: TGTGCCAGCAGTCTCGGACAGACCCCAGGGTACTTC. Translation gives CASSLGQTPGYF.

The chain uses TRBV20-1 and TRBJ1-1; tentatively, D is TRBD1 (5 bases). Per the germline V gene, CDR1 is DFQATT and CDR2 is SNEGSKA (reference sequence). The V and J ends lost 5 bases and 3 bases respectively, with 10 bases between them. This CDR3 contains 12 residues. The CDR3 DNA follows: TGCAGTGCTCAATGGGGGGACACTGAAGCTTTCTTT. Its translation is CSAQWGDTEAFF.

This clonotype was seen only a few times. This CDR3 is CASSSLGKVDTDTQYF. CDR3 sequence (DNA): TGTGCCAGCAGTTCCCTAGGGAAGGTGGACACAGATACGCAGTATTTT. This chain links TRBV6-5 with TRBJ2-3; D gene uncertain. Per the germline V gene, CDR1 is MNHEY and CDR2 is SVGAGI. V dropped 4 bases and J dropped 2 bases, with 16 bases sitting between them. There are 16 residues in the CDR3.

J is TRBJ1-3 and V is TRBV9; D not certain. Trimming took 0 bases from V and 0 from J, leaving 7 bases between them. The CDR3 totals 15 residues. Germline V gene data show CDR1 as SGDLS and CDR2 as YYNGEE. The CDR3 DNA sequence: TGTGCCAGCAGCGTAGGTGGTAACTCTGGAAACACCATATATTTT. This sequence encodes CASSVGGNSGNTIYF.

The rearrangement links TRBV2 to TRBJ1-4, with D possibly matching TRBD1 (5 bases). This CDR3 region has 14 residues. Germline V gives CDR1 SNHLY, CDR2 FYNNEI. Trimming took off 4 bases at V and 3 bases at J, with 9 bases between the two ends. The CDR3 reads CASSGGSSNEKLFF. CDR3 DNA: TGTGCCAGCAGTGGGGGGAGTTCTAATGAAAAACTGTTTTTT.

This clonotype was found a few times. CDR3 nucleotides: TGTGCCAGCAGCTTACATGGGGCGTATGAGCAGTTCTTC. Translated, it gives CASSLHGAYEQFF. The chain joins TRBV11-2 to TRBJ2-1, with D possibly TRBD1 on 5 matching bases. CDR3 length: 13 amino acids. The ends were cut back, 2 bases at V and 8 bases at J, with 10 bases in the middle. Germline lookup yields CDR1 SGHAT and CDR2 FQNNGV.

J is TRBJ2-5 and V is TRBV9, with 8 bases that match TRBD2. Germline V gives CDR1 SGDLS, CDR2 YYNGEE. V lost 2 bases to trimming and J lost 1 base; unmatched junction nucleotides: 4. The CDR3 covers 15 residues. CDR3 in amino acids: CASSVFGTSQETQYF. CDR3 nucleotides: TGTGCCAGCAGCGTTTTCGGGACTAGCCAAGAGACCCAGTACTTC. Full variable domain (rest looked up from reference TRBV9 and TRBJ2-5): DSGVTQTPKHLITATGQRVTLRCSPRSGDLSVYWYQQSLDQGLQFLIQYYNGEERAKGNILERFSAQQFPDLHSELNLSSLELGDSALYFCASSVFGTSQETQYFGPGTRLLVL.

The chain uses TRBV10-3 and TRBJ2-5; D not certain. The J call may be mistaken, given a closer DNA end match to TRBJ2-7. There are 13 residues in the CDR3. The germline CDR1 and CDR2 sequences are ENHRY and SYGVKD. The CDR3 loop is CAISERDPHEQYF. DNA of the CDR3: TGTGCCATCAGTGAGAGGGATCCCCACGAGCAGTACTTC.

As for this clonotype: At one of its ends the junction is not consistent with the germline gene, which may arise from a read error. The rearrangement joins TRBV6-5 to TRBJ1-4, with unresolved D. The CDR3 is made up of 16 amino acids. Germline CDR1 and CDR2: MNHEY and SVGAGI. As DNA, the CDR3 is TGTGCCAGCAGTTACCCCCGAGGGCAGGCAAATGAAAACCTGTTTTTT. Amino acid sequence: CASSYPRGQANENLFF.

Details on this clonotype: A junction end diverges from the germline sequence, so it may reflect a read error. The chain is built from TRBV15 and TRBJ2-5; D gene uncertain. The DNA end favors TRBJ2-1, so the J call may be wrong. Germline-derived CDR1 and CDR2 are LNHNV and YYDKDF (reference sequence). The CDR3 length is 17 residues. The DNA of the CDR3 is TGTGCCACCGGCAGAGATGGGGTGAGCAGGAGTTCCAATGAGCAGTTCTTC. Its translation is CATGRDGVSRSSNEQFF.